Listed here is a single T cell receptor beta chain. There is no known antigen for this receptor. Base qualities are not at hand, and no much larger clone is one base apart. These data come from a study of OX40 agonist ivuxolimab in advanced cancers. Regarding the complete study: Ivuxolimab was a fully human IgG2 agonistic monoclonal antibody targeting the costimulatory receptor OX40 (CD134). Among the roughly 50 dose-escalation patients, around 19 had hepatocellular carcinoma, approximately 15 melanoma, 9 renal cell carcinoma and 9 head and neck cancer. Peripheral TCRbeta sequencing was intended to test whether TCR sequence diversity was altered and clonal T-cell expansion was caused by ivuxolimab. Partial responses were achieved by three dose-escalation patients, of whom one had hepatocellular carcinoma and two had cutaneous melanoma. A male proportion of roughly 80% and a mean age of approximately 58 years, ranging from roughly 23 to 79, were recorded for the dose-escalation cohort. Prior anti-PD-1, anti-PD-L1 or anti-CTLA-4 therapy was permitted, and checkpoint inhibitors had been received by less than 45% of dose-escalation patients. Intravenous ivuxolimab was administered to patients every 2 weeks at six dose levels: 0.01, 0.1, 0.3, 1.5, 3 and 10 mg/kg. The paper reports the monotherapy dose-escalation portion (N of about 51 patients) of the phase I ivuxolimab trial.

Reading the germline V gene gives CDR1 SQVTM and CDR2 ANQGSEA. Its CDR3 holds 17 amino acids, cysteine through phenylalanine. The CDR3 DNA has 51 bases and is translated from base 1. Germline trimming amounts to 6 bases on V and 3 bases on J, with 16 as the count of junction bases outside the gene matches. Genomic DNA was extracted from sorted cells for sequencing of the TCRbeta CDR3 region. The immunoSEQ Assay was used for sequencing of TCRbeta CDR3 regions. TCRdb holds this immuneACCESS table with in-frame rearrangements only. Some clones are missing; in checked studies, unresolved V genes explain under half, and the rest has no known cause. The sample table contains more than 45,000 clones; only one count was recorded for around 79% of them. The ten largest make up approximately 1.1% of the sample. The trial excluded patients who had a history of autoimmune disease or who were on systemic immunosuppression. Peripheral blood for TCR sequencing was collected from all dose cohorts at baseline, on cycle 4 day 1, and on cycle 7 day 1. Samples came from an open-label, multicenter, first-in-human phase I dose-escalation trial of ivuxolimab. Adults with locally advanced or metastatic melanoma, renal cell carcinoma, hepatocellular carcinoma or head and neck squamous cell carcinoma were enrolled in the trial. Before TCR sequencing, CD4+ T cells and CD8+ T cells were sorted from peripheral blood as separate populations.

Results and caveats for the whole study, not just this receptor: At doses of 0.1 to 3.0 mg/kg, clonal expansion of both CD4+ and CD8+ blood T cells was observed from baseline to week 6. Low levels of normalized T-cell clonal expansion were also shown by some nonresponding patients. After ivuxolimab, CD8+ T cells had more expanded clones than CD4+ T cells on average. Which antigens the clonally expanded peripheral T cells were specific for was not determined. In the 0.1-3.0 mg/kg groups, partial responders were among the patients with the lowest normalized peripheral clonal expansion, particularly in CD8+ T cells.

Rearrangement joined TRBV29-1 to TRBJ2-1; TRBD1 fits 8 bases in the junction. The sequence was obtained from an adult with an advanced solid tumor such as melanoma, head and neck, liver or kidney cancer. This material consisted of CD4+ or CD8+ T cells sorted from blood, taken in a trial of the OX40 agonist ivuxolimab. The nucleotide sequence reads as follows: TGCAGCGTCGCCGGCTTTGGACAGGGAGAGGGCTACAATGAGCAGTTCTTC. Its protein is CSVAGFGQGEGYNEQFF.